The 13 T cell receptor beta chains below come from one sample, sequenced in a study of Ad26.COV2.S vaccination and SARS-CoV-2 variants. Treatment: 15 to 20 received Ad26.COV2.S at low or high dose, single or two shots; about 5 received placebo; per-sample allocation not given. Repertoires come from day 63 after the first vaccine or placebo injection. Some clones are missing from TCRdb's copy, which holds only in-frame ones; the method was immunoSEQ multiplex PCR. The data hold around 300,000 clones, with less than 90% observed a single time. The starting material was peripheral blood, obtained in a trial of Ad26.COV2.S vaccine versus placebo. These receptors all stem from a person between 18 and 65 years old who received the Ad26.COV2.S COVID-19 vaccine or a placebo.

This clone was picked up a small number of times. The rearrangement joins TRBV6-5 to TRBJ1-2; tentative D call: TRBD1 (6 bases). Germline V CDR1 and CDR2: MNHEY, SVGAGI. The CDR3 loop spans 14 amino acids. The germline V and J ends were trimmed by 11 bases and 7 bases, with 23 bases remaining between them. In DNA, the CDR3 is TGTGCCTCCCTACCCCGGGGGCTAGAAGGTGGCTACACCTTC. Protein: CASLPRGLEGGYTF.

The chain combines TRBV10-2 with TRBJ2-3, with TRBD2 matching over 13 bases. V shed 6 bases, J shed 4 bases, and the junction held 7 bases outside the gene matches. In germline, CDR1 is WSHSY, CDR2 SAAADI. The CDR3 has 16 amino acids. CDR3 region: CASRNLLAGGADTQYF. CDR3 nucleotide sequence: TGCGCCAGCAGGAACCTACTAGCGGGAGGGGCAGATACGCAGTATTTT.

V gene TRBV6-2 or TRBV6-3 combines with J gene TRBJ2-3, with D tentatively TRBD1 or TRBD2 (5 bases each). The V gene's germline CDR1 is MNHEY and CDR2 SVGEGT. The ends were cut back, 5 bases at V and 0 bases at J, with 21 bases in the middle. This CDR3 has 18 amino acids. The CDR3 here is CASSGGLSGVLSTDTQYF. The CDR3 DNA sequence: TGTGCCAGCAGTGGGGGATTATCGGGTGTGCTCAGCACAGATACGCAGTATTTT.

There are a few counts of this clone. Here the CDR3 reads CASSHRAEQPQHF. CDR3 in DNA: TGCGCCAGCAGCCATCGGGCCGAACAGCCCCAGCATTTT. The chain uses TRBV4-1 and TRBJ1-5; no reliable D call. The germline V gene encodes CDR1 MGHRA and CDR2 YSYEKL. V was cut by 3 bases and J by 7 bases, with 10 bases left in between. CDR3 size: 13 residues.

The CDR3 DNA sequence: TGCGCCAGCAGCTCCACTAGGGGTAGCACCGGGGAGCTGTTTTTT. Translating it yields CASSSTRGSTGELFF. The J gene is TRBJ2-2, the V gene TRBV5-1; TRBD1 or TRBD2 may be the D gene (5 bases each). CDR1 and CDR2 (germline): SGHRS, YFSETQ. V was shortened by 3 bases and J by 4 bases, with 13 bases between the two germline ends. The CDR3 extends over 15 amino acids.

The chain carries TRBV7-8 and TRBJ1-2, with D hard to call. V lost 4 bases and J lost 0, with 15 bases in between. The CDR3 has 16 residues. CDR1 and CDR2 (germline): SGHVS, FQNEAQ. The CDR3 sequence: CASSSYPTTTNYGYTF. The CDR3 nucleotides read TGTGCCAGCAGCTCCTACCCGACCACTACTAACTATGGCTACACCTTC.

The chain carries TRBV24-1 and TRBJ2-2; no definite D call. The CDR3 runs 13 residues. V lost 3 bases and J lost 1, with 2 bases in between. CDR1 and CDR2 from the germline V gene are KGHDR and SFDVKD. Written as DNA, the CDR3 is TGTGCCACCAGTGATCAGAACACCGGGGAGCTGTTTTTT. It specifies CATSDQNTGELFF.

The chain combines TRBV4-1 with TRBJ2-7; 12 nucleotides agree with TRBD2. The J segment lost 7 bases and the V segment lost 3 bases, leaving 10 bases of the junction unmatched. This CDR3 has 16 amino acids. Germline CDR1 reads MGHRA; CDR2 reads YSYEKL. The chain's CDR3 is CASSQLAGGPREEQYF. The DNA of the CDR3 is TGCGCCAGCAGCCAGCTAGCGGGAGGGCCACGAGAGGAGCAGTACTTC.

The gene calls are TRBV24-1 and TRBJ2-2; 9 bases match TRBD2. The length of the CDR3 is 15 residues. Germline assignment: CDR1 KGHDR and CDR2 SFDVKD. Trimming removed 9 bases from V and 4 bases from J; junction bases left unmatched: 8. CDR3 residues: CATVGLAGSTGELFF. Here the CDR3 DNA reads TGTGCCACCGTCGGGCTAGCGGGGAGCACCGGGGAGCTGTTTTTT.

The rearrangement links TRBV29-1 to TRBJ2-5, with D unclear. The ends were cut back, 5 bases at V and 3 bases at J, with 10 bases in the middle. Germline-derived CDR1 and CDR2 are SQVTM and ANQGSEA. The CDR3 runs 12 residues. The CDR3 is CSVWAEEETQYF. CDR3 DNA: TGCAGCGTTTGGGCGGAAGAAGAGACCCAGTACTTC.

This clone appeared a few times. Germline and junction disagree at one end, which may indicate a read error. The gene calls are TRBV6-6 and TRBJ2-5; D gene uncertain. Germline V lookup: CDR1 MNHNY, CDR2 SVGAGI (reference sequence). The CDR3 is 13 amino acids. CDR3 DNA: TGTGCCAGCAGTTACGTTAAGAGGTCTCCCCACTACTTC. Residues: CASSYVKRSPHYF.

This chain uses TRBV19 with TRBJ1-6; tentatively, D is TRBD1 (6 bases). The CDR3 covers 15 residues. In germline, CDR1 is LNHDA, CDR2 SQIVND (reference sequence). Trimming shortened V by 4 bases and J by 7 bases, and 14 bases separated the two germline ends. The DNA of the CDR3 is TGTGCCAGTAGTACCACCCAGGGGCGGAATTCACCCCTCCACTTT. Amino acids: CASSTTQGRNSPLHF.

Here the CDR3 DNA reads TGTGCCAGCAGTTTTTTATTTCGAGTTACAGAGAAAGCTTTCTTT. It codes for CASSFLFRVTEKAFF. The chain employs TRBV28 and TRBJ1-1; unclear D gene. With 3 bases removed from V and 9 bases from J, the gap between germline ends came to 20 bases. CDR3 length: 15 amino acids. The germline V gene encodes CDR1 MDHEN and CDR2 SYDVKM.